The 25 T cell receptor beta chains presented below share a single source sample, sequenced in a study of patients and donors after allogeneic stem cell transplantation (TCRdb year 2020). Library construction relied on RT-PCR. Sequenced on a NextSeq 550. TCRdb reworked the public reads: Q25 trimming with fastp, MiXCR clone assembly, productive beta chains retained. Rows merge per CDR3 protein into single entries with the most common DNA and genes. This sample is represented by about 400,000 distinct CDR3 sequences; around 15% of them were singletons. The biggest ten clones account for about 7% of the sample. Sequenced: blood, either unsorted or a sorted T cell fraction (not recorded which). These receptor sequences come from a human donor who was either an allogeneic HSCT recipient or a stem cell or donor lymphocyte infusion donor (not recorded which). It is not recorded whose cells these are; they may come from a transplant donor.

V usage is TRBV7-8 and J usage is TRBJ1-3; D unresolved. CDR1 is SGHVS and CDR2 is FQNEAQ in the germline V gene. Trimming cost V 5 bases and J 0 bases, with 11 bases left between them. CDR3 length: 15 residues. The CDR3 DNA reads TGTGCCAGCAGCCCTGACTCTTCCTCTGGAAACACCATATATTTT. This translates into CASSPDSSSGNTIYF.

This rearrangement joins TRBV7-2 to TRBJ2-1; maybe TRBD1 (5 bases). Germline V gives CDR1 SGHTA, CDR2 FQGNSA. Between the trimmed V and J ends, which lost 5 bases and 9 bases, there was a span of 11 bases. The CDR3 length is 12 residues. The CDR3 spells CASSLGVGEQFF. The CDR3 bases are TGTGCCAGCAGCCTAGGGGTGGGTGAGCAGTTCTTC.

The chain combines TRBV7-9 with TRBJ2-7; 9 bases line up with TRBD1. V was clipped by 8 bases and J by 5 bases; unmatched bases: 7. This CDR3 comprises 13 residues. CDR1 is SEHNR, CDR2 FQNEAQ, per germline (reference sequence). CDR3 loop: CASYGTGYHEQYF. The CDR3 nucleotides read TGTGCCAGCTACGGGACAGGGTACCACGAGCAGTACTTC. The full variable domain, with the rest looked up from reference TRBV7-9 and TRBJ2-7, is DTGVSQNPRHKITKRGQNVTFRCDPISEHNRLYWYRQTLGQGPEFLTYFQNEAQLEKSRLLSDRFSAERPKGSFSTLEIQRTEQGDSAMYLCASYGTGYHEQYFGPGTRLTVT.

The rearrangement uses TRBV6-2 or TRBV6-3 and TRBJ1-1; D remains unclear. Germline CDR1 is MNHEY and CDR2 is SVGEGT. V shed 7 bases and J shed 5 bases, with 14 bases lying between them. This CDR3 has 13 residues. CDR3 loop: CASTPGVGTEAFF. DNA of the CDR3: TGTGCCAGCACGCCCGGGGTGGGGACTGAAGCTTTCTTT.

This sequence joins TRBV6-5 and TRBJ2-3, with 10 bases that match TRBD2. The CDR3 covers 16 residues. The ends lost 1 base at V and 7 bases at J; junction bases unmatched: 8. Germline assignment: CDR1 MNHEY and CDR2 SVGAGI. The CDR3 protein is CASSYLASGSRNTQYF. The DNA of the CDR3 is TGTGCCAGCAGTTACTTGGCTAGCGGGAGCAGAAATACGCAGTATTTT.

This clonotype was observed a handful of times. The chain carries TRBV4-1 and TRBJ2-1, with 7 bases matching TRBD2. V gave up 0 bases and J gave up 4 bases; unmatched junction bases: 6. From germline, CDR1 is MGHRA and CDR2 YSYEKL. CDR3 length: 16 amino acids. CDR3 sequence (DNA): TGCGCCAGCAGCCAAGAGCCCAGCGGGGCATACAATGAGCAGTTCTTC. The encoded protein is CASSQEPSGAYNEQFF.

This clonotype was found a few times. The chain combines TRBV4-3 with TRBJ2-3, with 7 bases identical to TRBD2. Germline CDR1 is LGHNA and CDR2 is YSLEER. This CDR3 comprises 15 residues. Trimming at V came to 2 bases and at J to 0 bases, leaving 2 bases not matched to a gene. The CDR3 protein is CASSQWRGSTDTQYF. Written as DNA, the CDR3 is TGCGCCAGCAGCCAATGGCGGGGGAGCACAGATACGCAGTATTTT.

Remarks on this clonotype: This could be a read error, since a much larger clone is one nucleotide away. This chain joins TRBV2 and TRBJ2-7; 11 bases are shared with TRBD1. The CDR3 spans 14 residues. Germline CDR1 SNHLY, CDR2 FYNNEI. The junction had 2 bases not matched to a gene; V was cut back by 4 bases and J by 3 bases. The CDR3: CASSGGQGVYEQYF. The CDR3 coding sequence is TGTGCCAGCAGTGGGGGACAGGGGGTCTACGAGCAGTACTTC.

Many counts were recorded for this clonotype. This rearrangement joins TRBV5-5 to TRBJ2-3; D not certain. CDR3 length: 12 residues. The V and J ends lost 2 bases and 2 bases respectively, with 3 bases between them. CDR1 and CDR2 (germline): SGHKS, YYEKEE (reference sequence). In DNA form, the CDR3 reads TGTGCCAGCAGCTTAAACACAGATACGCAGTATTTT. As protein: CASSLNTDTQYF. The variable domain in full, completed from reference TRBV5-5 and TRBJ2-3, reads DAGVTQSPTHLIKTRGQQVTLRCSPISGHKSVSWYQQVLGQGPQFIFQYYEKEERGRGNFPDRFSARQFPNYSSELNVNALLLGDSALYLCASSLNTDTQYFGPGTRLTVL.

This clonotype was seen a handful of times. The V and J genes are TRBV18 and TRBJ2-3, with D uncertain. Germline V gene sequence: CDR1 KGHSH, CDR2 LQKENI. The CDR3 covers 9 residues. In nucleotides, the CDR3 is TGTGCGGGCACAGATACGCAGTATTTT. The encoded protein is CAGTDTQYF.

The V call is TRBV21-1, the J call TRBJ2-5; TRBD1, the table's D call, was not compared with the DNA. TRBV21-1 is marked as a pseudogene. This CDR3 is 11 amino acids long. The CDR3 loop reads CASSKETDSWF. DNA of the CDR3: TGTGCCAGCAGCAAAGAGACAGACTCGTGGTTC.

This clonotype has just a few counts. J is TRBJ2-3 and V is TRBV7-2, with D unclear. Trimming stripped 0 bases from V and 2 bases from J, with 9 bases between. CDR1 is SGHTA and CDR2 is FQGNSA in the germline V gene. The CDR3 loop spans 15 amino acids. Here the CDR3 reads CASSLAPLTTDTQYF. The CDR3 DNA reads as TGTGCCAGCAGCTTAGCCCCCTTGACCACAGATACGCAGTATTTT.

The rearrangement links TRBV15 to TRBJ2-7; the match to TRBD2 covers 13 bases. CDR3 length: 13 residues. Trimming took 9 bases from V and 3 from J; bases not matched to a gene: 2. Germline V gene data show CDR1 as LNHNV and CDR2 as YYDKDF (reference sequence). CDR3 sequence: CATRTSGSYEQYF. The CDR3 DNA follows: TGTGCCACTAGGACTAGCGGGAGCTACGAGCAGTACTTC.

This clonotype appeared a few times. This chain joins TRBV7-6 and TRBJ1-1; a possible D gene is TRBD1 (5 bases). The V end was cut by 4 bases, the J end by 2 bases, with 11 bases between. The V gene's germline CDR1 is SGHVS and CDR2 FNYEAQ. The CDR3 totals 14 residues. For the CDR3, the DNA is TGTGCCAGCAGCTATGACAGTTACAACACTGAAGCTTTCTTT. Amino acid sequence: CASSYDSYNTEAFF.

This clonotype has a handful of counts. The J gene is TRBJ2-3, the V gene TRBV27; TRBD2 matches 14 bases. This CDR3 spans 14 amino acids. Germline CDR1 MNHEY, CDR2 SMNVEV (reference sequence). Trimming took 5 bases from V and 15 from J; bases not matched to a gene: 10. CDR3 residues: CASSVTSGGALQYF. The CDR3 DNA follows: TGTGCCAGCAGTGTGACTAGCGGGGGGGCCTTGCAATATTTT.

V and J are TRBV6-4 and TRBJ1-1; D gene ambiguous. The CDR3 sequence is 14 residues long. Germline CDR1 is MRHNA and CDR2 is SNTAGT. The V end was cut by 6 bases, the J end by 1 base, with 12 bases between. The CDR3 here is CASRRTDGNTEAFF. CDR3 in DNA: TGTGCCAGCAGACGGACGGACGGGAACACTGAAGCTTTCTTT.

The J gene is TRBJ1-1, the V gene TRBV28, with D possibly matching TRBD1 (5 bases). The V gene lost 5 bases and the J gene lost 4 bases, with 20 bases spanning the gap. Germline CDR1 MDHEN, CDR2 SYDVKM. The length of the CDR3 is 16 residues. The CDR3 DNA follows: TGTGCCAGCAGTATGTCAGGGTCGGGGCAGAGCACTGAAGCTTTCTTT. Its translation is CASSMSGSGQSTEAFF.

This clonotype turned up a few times. The chain employs TRBV5-6 and TRBJ1-4; D not resolved. Germline CDR1 reads SGHDT; CDR2 reads YYEEEE. The CDR3 covers 15 residues. The V and J ends lost 4 bases and 6 bases respectively, with 16 bases between them. CDR3 in DNA: TGTGCCAGCAGCCCGAGGGTCCAGACCCATGAAAAACTGTTTTTT. Translating it yields CASSPRVQTHEKLFF.

V and J are TRBV4-1 and TRBJ2-5; D is undetermined. Trimming cost V 4 bases and J 5 bases, with 17 bases left between them. The CDR3 sequence is 15 residues long. CDR1 is MGHRA, CDR2 YSYEKL, per germline. The DNA for the CDR3 is TGCGCCAGCAGCCCACTCGGATTGGGAAGGGAGACCCAGTACTTC. This gives the protein CASSPLGLGRETQYF.

This clonotype was detected many times. The chain couples TRBV5-1 to TRBJ2-3, with TRBD2 identical over 7 bases. Germline values: CDR1 SGHRS, CDR2 YFSETQ. Losses at the gene ends were 5 bases for V and 3 bases for J; bases not matched to a gene: 3. The CDR3 spans 13 residues. The CDR3 loop reads CASRERETDTQYF. DNA of the CDR3: TGCGCCAGCAGGGAGCGGGAAACAGATACGCAGTATTTT.

This chain links TRBV5-6 with TRBJ2-3; D is ambiguous. The CDR3 totals 12 residues. Trimming stripped 1 base from V and 4 bases from J, with 4 bases between. In germline, CDR1 is SGHDT, CDR2 YYEEEE. The CDR3 coding sequence is TGTGCCAGCAGCTTGTGGTCAGATACGCAGTATTTT. Its translation: CASSLWSDTQYF. Variable domain in full (rest from reference TRBV5-6 and TRBJ2-3): DAGVTQSPTHLIKTRGQQVTLRCSPKSGHDTVSWYQQALGQGPQFIFQYYEEEERQRGNFPDRFSGHQFPNYSSELNVNALLLGDSALYLCASSLWSDTQYFGPGTRLTVL.

The rearrangement links TRBV12-3 or TRBV12-4 to TRBJ2-7; possibly TRBD1 for D (6 bases). The CDR3 totals 14 residues. The germline V and J ends were trimmed by 2 bases and 3 bases, with 11 bases remaining between them. Here the CDR3 DNA reads TGTGCCAGCAGTTTAACAGGGAAGGGCTACGAGCAGTACTTC. Translating it yields CASSLTGKGYEQYF.

This clonotype was detected only a few times. The chain combines TRBV6-2 or TRBV6-3 with TRBJ2-7; perhaps D is TRBD1 or TRBD2 (5 bases each). V gave up 7 bases and J gave up 6 bases, with 16 bases separating them. CDR3 length: 13 amino acids. Germline CDR1 and CDR2: MNHEY and SVGEGT. This CDR3 is CASTQQLRGEQYF. CDR3 coding DNA: TGTGCCAGCACCCAGCAGTTGAGGGGCGAGCAGTACTTC.

This clonotype was seen ten or more times. The chain joins TRBV29-1 to TRBJ1-1; the D gene is possibly TRBD1 (5 bases). V lost 7 bases, J lost 5 bases, and 20 bases lay in between. The CDR3 is 14 amino acids. Germline CDR1 and CDR2: SQVTM and ANQGSEA. The CDR3 DNA is TGCAGCGGGGGTTACAGGTTGAAGAGGACTGAAGCTTTCTTT. Protein sequence: CSGGYRLKRTEAFF. Full variable domain (rest looked up from reference TRBV29-1 and TRBJ1-1): SAVISQKPSRDICQRGTSLTIQCQVDSQVTMMFWYRQQPGQSLTLIATANQGSEATYESGFVIDKFPISRPNLTFSTLTVSNMSPEDSSIYLCSGGYRLKRTEAFFGQGTRLTVV.

This sequence joins TRBV2 and TRBJ2-1; 10 positions agree with TRBD1. Germline CDR1 and CDR2: SNHLY and FYNNEI. Losses at the gene ends were 6 bases for V and 6 bases for J; bases not matched to a gene: 5. The CDR3 extends over 14 amino acids. Here the CDR3 reads CASSRDRGSNEQFF. The CDR3 DNA reads as TGTGCCAGCAGCCGGGACAGGGGAAGCAATGAGCAGTTCTTC. Drawing the rest from reference TRBV2 and TRBJ2-1, the complete variable domain is EPEVTQTPSHQVTQMGQEVILRCVPISNHLYFYWYRQILGQKVEFLVSFYNNEISEKSEIFDDQFSVERPDGSNFTLKIRSTKLEDSAMYFCASSRDRGSNEQFFGPGTRLTVL.